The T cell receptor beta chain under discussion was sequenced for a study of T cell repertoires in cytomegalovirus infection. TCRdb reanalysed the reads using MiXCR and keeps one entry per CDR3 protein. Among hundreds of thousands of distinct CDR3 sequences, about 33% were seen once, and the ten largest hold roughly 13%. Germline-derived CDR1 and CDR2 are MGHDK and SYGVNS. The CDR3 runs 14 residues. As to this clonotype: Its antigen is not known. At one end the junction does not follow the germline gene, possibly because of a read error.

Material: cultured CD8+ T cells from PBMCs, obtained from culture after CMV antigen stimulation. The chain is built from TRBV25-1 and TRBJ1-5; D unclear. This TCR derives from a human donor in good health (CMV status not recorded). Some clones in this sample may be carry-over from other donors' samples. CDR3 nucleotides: TGTGCCGGCAGTGAATTTTACGGGGATCAGCCCCAGCATTTT. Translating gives CAGSEFYGDQPQHF. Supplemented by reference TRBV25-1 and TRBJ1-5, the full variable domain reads EADIYQTPRYLVIGTGKKITLECSQTMGHDKMYWYQQDPGMELHLIHYSYGVNSTEKGDLSSESTVSRIRTEHFPLTLESARPSHTSQYLCAGSEFYGDQPQHFGDGTRLSIL.